The rows below give T cell receptor beta chains drawn from one sample of a study of blood T cell repertoires in COVID-19. Assay used: immunoSEQ multiplex PCR; TCRdb lists only in-frame clones, some missing. Here the sample spans about 160,000 clones, just under 80% being singletons. Input material: peripheral blood. The receptors shown here come from an elderly woman with acute or convalescent COVID-19. The CDR3 runs from the conserved cysteine through the conserved F or W. Fields, in order: V gene, clone size, D gene, J gene, CDR3 DNA, CDR3 protein. The D gene is left open where the match is weak. Only part of the rows carry a size: once, few, many, or a class if the clone is expanded.

TRBV18,NA,NA,TRBJ1-5,TGTGCCAGCTCACCTCCCGAGGGGCCCCAGCATTTT,CASSPPEGPQHF
TRBV28,NA,NA,TRBJ2-1,TGTGCCAGCAGTCCCAGCGTGGCGGGAATGAGGAATGAGCAGTTCTTC,CASSPSVAGMRNEQFF
TRBV2,NA,TRBD1,TRBJ1-2,TGTGCCAGCAGCGATCGAACAGGGGCCGGTTCGACCTTC,CASSDRTGAGSTF
TRBV18,NA,TRBD1,TRBJ1-5,TGTGCCAGCTCACTGTCAGGGGGGCGCAATCAGCCCCAGCATTTT,CASSLSGGRNQPQHF
TRBV6-7,NA,NA,TRBJ1-4,TGTGCCAGCAGGGTCGGGGGGCAGAATGAAAAACTGTTTTTT,CASRVGGQNEKLFF
TRBV3-1/TRBV3-2,NA,NA,TRBJ2-1,TGTGCCAGCAGCCGCTGGGGGGAGGAACTCCAGTTCTTC,CASSRWGEELQFF
TRBV18,NA,NA,TRBJ1-2,TGTGCCAGCTCACGCCCTACCTTGGACTATGGCTACACCTTC,CASSRPTLDYGYTF
TRBV19,few,NA,TRBJ1-4,TGTGCCAGCGGGGAGGGGAATAATGAAAAACTGTTTTTT,CASGEGNNEKLFF
TRBV5-4,NA,TRBD2,TRBJ2-1,TGTGCCAGCAGCTTTGGTGGCGGGAGAGGTGAGCAGTTCTTC,CASSFGGGRGEQFF
TRBV18,NA,TRBD2,TRBJ2-1,TGTGCCAGCTCACCGGGACTAGCGGAAAACAATGAGCAGTTCTTC,CASSPGLAENNEQFF
TRBV4-1,NA,TRBD1,TRBJ2-1,TGCGCCAGCAGCCAACATTACGGACAGGGGGCCTACAATGAGCAGTTCTTC,CASSQHYGQGAYNEQFF
TRBV3-1/TRBV3-2,few,TRBD2,TRBJ2-2,TGTGCCAGCAGCCCATCTAGCGGGGGGGCCTTGGACGGGGAGCTGTTTTTT,CASSPSSGGALDGELFF
TRBV5-4,NA,TRBD1,TRBJ1-6,TGTGCCAGCAGCCAGGACAGGGGTAATTCACCCCTCCACTTT,CASSQDRGNSPLHF
TRBV18,NA,NA,TRBJ2-7,TGTGCCAGCTCACCACAAGGAGACGCCCGTTACGAGCAGTACTTC,CASSPQGDARYEQYF